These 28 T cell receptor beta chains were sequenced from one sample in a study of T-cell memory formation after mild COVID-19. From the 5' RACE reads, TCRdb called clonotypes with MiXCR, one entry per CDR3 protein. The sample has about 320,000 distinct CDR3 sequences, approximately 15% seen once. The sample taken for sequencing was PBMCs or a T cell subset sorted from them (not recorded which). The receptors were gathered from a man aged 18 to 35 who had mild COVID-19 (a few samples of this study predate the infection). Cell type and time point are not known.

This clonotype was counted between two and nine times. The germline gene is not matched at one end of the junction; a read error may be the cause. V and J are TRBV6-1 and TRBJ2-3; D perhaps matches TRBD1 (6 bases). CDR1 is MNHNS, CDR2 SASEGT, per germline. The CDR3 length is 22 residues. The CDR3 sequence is CASSDSDLDRWTALIRTDTQYF. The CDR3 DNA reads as TGTGCCAGCAGTGATTCTGATTTGGATAGGTGGACAGCCCTAATCCGCACGGATACGCAGTATTTT.

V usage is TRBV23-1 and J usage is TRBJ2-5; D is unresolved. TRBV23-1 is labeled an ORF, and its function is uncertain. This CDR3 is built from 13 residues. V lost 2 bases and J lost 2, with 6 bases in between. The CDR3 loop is CASSQLRQETQYF. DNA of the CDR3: TGCGCCAGCAGTCAACTAAGACAAGAGACCCAGTACTTC.

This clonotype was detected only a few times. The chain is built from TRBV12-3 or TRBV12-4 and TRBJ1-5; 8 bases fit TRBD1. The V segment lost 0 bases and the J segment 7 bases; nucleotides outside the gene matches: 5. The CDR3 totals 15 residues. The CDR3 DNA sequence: TGTGCCAGCAGTTTAGCCCGGACAGGGCGCCAGCCCCAGCATTTT. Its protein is CASSLARTGRQPQHF.

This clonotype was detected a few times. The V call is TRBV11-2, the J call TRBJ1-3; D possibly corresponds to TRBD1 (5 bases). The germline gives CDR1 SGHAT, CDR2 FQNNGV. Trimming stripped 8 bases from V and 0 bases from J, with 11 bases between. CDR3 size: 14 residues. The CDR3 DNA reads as TGTGCCAGCGCACTTGGACACTCTGGAAACACCATATATTTT. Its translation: CASALGHSGNTIYF.

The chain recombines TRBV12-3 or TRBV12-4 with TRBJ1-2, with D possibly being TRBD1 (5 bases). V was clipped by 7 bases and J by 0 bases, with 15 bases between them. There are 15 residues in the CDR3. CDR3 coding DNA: TGTGCCAGCACAGGAGGGGCCGCATCTAACTATGGCTACACCTTC. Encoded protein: CASTGGAASNYGYTF.

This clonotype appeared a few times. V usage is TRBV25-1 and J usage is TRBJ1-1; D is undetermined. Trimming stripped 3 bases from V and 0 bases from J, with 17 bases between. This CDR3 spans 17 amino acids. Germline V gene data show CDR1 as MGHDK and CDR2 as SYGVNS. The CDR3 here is CASSEGWPDLLNTEAFF. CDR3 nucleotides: TGTGCCAGCAGTGAGGGTTGGCCAGATCTATTGAACACTGAAGCTTTCTTT.

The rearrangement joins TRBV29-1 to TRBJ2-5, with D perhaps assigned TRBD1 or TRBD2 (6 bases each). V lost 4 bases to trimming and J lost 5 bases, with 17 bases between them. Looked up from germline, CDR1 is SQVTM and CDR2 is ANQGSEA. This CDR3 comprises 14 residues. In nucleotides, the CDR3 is TGCAGCGTTGTACGCAGGGGAGGTGGCGAGACCCAGTACTTC. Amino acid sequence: CSVVRRGGGETQYF.

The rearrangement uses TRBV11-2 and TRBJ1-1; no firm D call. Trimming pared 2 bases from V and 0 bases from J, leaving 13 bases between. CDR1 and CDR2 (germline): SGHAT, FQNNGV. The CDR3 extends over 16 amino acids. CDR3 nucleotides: TGTGCCAGCAGCTTACGCCCCATACCTATGAACACTGAAGCTTTCTTT. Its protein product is CASSLRPIPMNTEAFF.

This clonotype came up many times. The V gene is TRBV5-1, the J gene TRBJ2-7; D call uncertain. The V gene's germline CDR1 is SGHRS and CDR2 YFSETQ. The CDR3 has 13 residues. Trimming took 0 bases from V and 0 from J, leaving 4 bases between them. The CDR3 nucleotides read TGCGCCAGCAGCTTGGGCTTCTCCTACGAGCAGTACTTC. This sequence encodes CASSLGFSYEQYF.

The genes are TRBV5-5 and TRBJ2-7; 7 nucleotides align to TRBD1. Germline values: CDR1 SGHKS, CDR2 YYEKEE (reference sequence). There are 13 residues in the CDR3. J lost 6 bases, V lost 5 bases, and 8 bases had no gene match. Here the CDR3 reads CASRLRDSSEQYF. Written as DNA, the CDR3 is TGTGCCAGCAGACTGAGGGACAGTTCCGAGCAGTACTTC.

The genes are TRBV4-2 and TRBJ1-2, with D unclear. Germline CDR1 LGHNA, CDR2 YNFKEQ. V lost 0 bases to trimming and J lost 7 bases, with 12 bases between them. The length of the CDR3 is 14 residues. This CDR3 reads CASSQEGPRAGYTF. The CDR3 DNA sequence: TGTGCCAGCAGCCAAGAAGGCCCCCGAGCTGGCTACACCTTC.

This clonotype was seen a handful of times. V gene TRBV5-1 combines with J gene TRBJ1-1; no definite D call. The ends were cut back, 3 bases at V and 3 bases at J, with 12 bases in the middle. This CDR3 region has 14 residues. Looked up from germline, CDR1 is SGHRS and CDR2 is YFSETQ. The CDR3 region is CASSSLRSDTEAFF. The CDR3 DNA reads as TGCGCCAGCAGCTCCCTGAGAAGCGACACTGAAGCTTTCTTT.

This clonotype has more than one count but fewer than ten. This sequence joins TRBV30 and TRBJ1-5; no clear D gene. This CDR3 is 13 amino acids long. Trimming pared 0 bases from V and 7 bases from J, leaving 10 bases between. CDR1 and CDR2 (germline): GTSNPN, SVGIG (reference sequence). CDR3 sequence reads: CAWSVTSEQPQHF. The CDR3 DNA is TGTGCCTGGAGTGTGACATCCGAGCAGCCCCAGCATTTT.

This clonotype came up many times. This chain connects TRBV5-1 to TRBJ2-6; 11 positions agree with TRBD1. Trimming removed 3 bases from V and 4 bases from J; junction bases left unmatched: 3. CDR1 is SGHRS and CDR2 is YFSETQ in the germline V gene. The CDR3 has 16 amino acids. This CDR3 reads CASSSGQGEGANVLTF. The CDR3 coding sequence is TGCGCCAGCAGCTCGGGACAGGGGGAAGGGGCCAACGTCCTGACTTTC.

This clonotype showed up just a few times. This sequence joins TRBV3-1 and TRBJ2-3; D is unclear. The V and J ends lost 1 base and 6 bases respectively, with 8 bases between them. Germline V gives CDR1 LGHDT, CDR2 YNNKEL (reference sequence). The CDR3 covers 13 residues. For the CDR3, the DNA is TGTGCCAGCAGCCAAGCCCGACTTGATACGCAGTATTTT. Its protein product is CASSQARLDTQYF.

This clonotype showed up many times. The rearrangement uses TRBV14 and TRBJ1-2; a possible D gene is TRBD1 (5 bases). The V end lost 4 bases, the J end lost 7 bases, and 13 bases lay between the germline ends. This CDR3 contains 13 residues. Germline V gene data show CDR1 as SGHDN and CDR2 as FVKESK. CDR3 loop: CASSLDRGPGYTF. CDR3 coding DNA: TGTGCCAGCAGCCTCGACCGGGGCCCTGGCTACACCTTC. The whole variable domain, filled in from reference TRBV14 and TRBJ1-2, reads EAGVTQFPSHSVIEKGQTVTLRCDPISGHDNLYWYRRVMGKEIKFLLHFVKESKQDESGMPNNRFLAERTGGTYSTLKVQPAELEDSGVYFCASSLDRGPGYTFGSGTRLTVV.

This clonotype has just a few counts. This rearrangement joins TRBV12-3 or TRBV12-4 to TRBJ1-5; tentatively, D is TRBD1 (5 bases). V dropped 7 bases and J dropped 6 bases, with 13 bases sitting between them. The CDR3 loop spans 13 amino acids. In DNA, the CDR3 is TGTGCCAGCACCCGGGATGGGGGTCAGCCCCAGCATTTT. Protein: CASTRDGGQPQHF.

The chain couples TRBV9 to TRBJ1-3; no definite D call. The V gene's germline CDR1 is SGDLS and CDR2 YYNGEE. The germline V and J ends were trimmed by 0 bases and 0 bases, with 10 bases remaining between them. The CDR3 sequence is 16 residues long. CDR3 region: CASSVAAGGSGNTIYF. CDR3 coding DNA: TGTGCCAGCAGCGTAGCGGCAGGCGGCTCTGGAAACACCATATATTTT.

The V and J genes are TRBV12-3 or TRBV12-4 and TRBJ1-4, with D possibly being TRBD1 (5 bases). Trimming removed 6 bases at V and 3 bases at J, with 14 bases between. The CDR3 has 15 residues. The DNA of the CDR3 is TGTGCCAGCAGACCAGCAGGGTTTGCTAATGAAAAACTGTTTTTT. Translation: CASRPAGFANEKLFF.

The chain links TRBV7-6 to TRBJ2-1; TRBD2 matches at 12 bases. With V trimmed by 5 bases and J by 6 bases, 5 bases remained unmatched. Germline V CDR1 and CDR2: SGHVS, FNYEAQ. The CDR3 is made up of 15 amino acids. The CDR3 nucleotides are TGTGCCAGCAGCACCAGGACTAGCGGGGTCAATGAGCAGTTCTTC. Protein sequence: CASSTRTSGVNEQFF.

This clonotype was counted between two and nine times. The CDR3 here is CSARQGAGANVLTF. In DNA form, the CDR3 reads TGCAGTGCTAGACAGGGGGCTGGGGCCAACGTCCTGACTTTC. The chain recombines TRBV20-1 with TRBJ2-6, with 7 bases that match TRBD1. V dropped 2 bases and J dropped 2; count of bases not matched to a gene: 0. The CDR3 contains 14 residues. The germline gives CDR1 DFQATT, CDR2 SNEGSKA (reference sequence).

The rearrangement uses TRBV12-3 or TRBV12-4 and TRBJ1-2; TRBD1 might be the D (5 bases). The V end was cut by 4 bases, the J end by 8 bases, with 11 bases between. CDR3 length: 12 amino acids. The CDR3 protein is CASSSTALGYTF. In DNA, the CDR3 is TGTGCCAGCAGTTCGACAGCCCTGGGCTACACCTTC.

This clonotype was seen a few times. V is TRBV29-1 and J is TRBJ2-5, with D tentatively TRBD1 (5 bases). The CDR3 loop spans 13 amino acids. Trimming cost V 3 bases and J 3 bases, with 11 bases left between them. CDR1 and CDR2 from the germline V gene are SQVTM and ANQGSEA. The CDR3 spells CSVEIGREETQYF. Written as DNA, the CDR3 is TGCAGCGTTGAGATAGGCAGGGAAGAGACCCAGTACTTC.

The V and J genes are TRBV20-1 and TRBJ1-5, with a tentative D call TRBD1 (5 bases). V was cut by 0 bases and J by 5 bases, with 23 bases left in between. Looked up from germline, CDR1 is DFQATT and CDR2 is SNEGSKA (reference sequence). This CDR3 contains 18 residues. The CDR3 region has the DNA TGCAGTGCTAGAGATATTTACGGCGGGCAGGGCTCCCATCAGCCCCAGCATTTT. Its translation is CSARDIYGGQGSHQPQHF.

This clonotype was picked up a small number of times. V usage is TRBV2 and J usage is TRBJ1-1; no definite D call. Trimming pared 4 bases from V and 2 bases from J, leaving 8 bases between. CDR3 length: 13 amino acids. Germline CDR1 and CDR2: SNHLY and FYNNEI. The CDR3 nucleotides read TGTGCCAGCAGTGTCCAGCCTAACACTGAAGCTTTCTTT. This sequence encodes CASSVQPNTEAFF. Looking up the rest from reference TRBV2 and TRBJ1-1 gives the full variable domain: EPEVTQTPSHQVTQMGQEVILRCVPISNHLYFYWYRQILGQKVEFLVSFYNNEISEKSEIFDDQFSVERPDGSNFTLKIRSTKLEDSAMYFCASSVQPNTEAFFGQGTRLTVV.

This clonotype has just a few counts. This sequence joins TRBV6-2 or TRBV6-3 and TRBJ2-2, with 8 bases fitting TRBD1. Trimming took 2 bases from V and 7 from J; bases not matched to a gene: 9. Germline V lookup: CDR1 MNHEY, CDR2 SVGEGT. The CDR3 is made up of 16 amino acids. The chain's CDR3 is CASSYTVRGLDGELFF. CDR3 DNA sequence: TGTGCCAGCAGTTACACAGTCAGGGGGCTCGACGGGGAGCTGTTTTTT.

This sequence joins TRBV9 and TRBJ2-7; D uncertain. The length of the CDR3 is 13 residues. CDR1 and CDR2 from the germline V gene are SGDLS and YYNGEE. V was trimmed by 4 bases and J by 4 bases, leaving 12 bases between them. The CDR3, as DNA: TGTGCCAGCAGCCCGGTCCCCGAGTACGAGCAGTACTTC. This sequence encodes CASSPVPEYEQYF.

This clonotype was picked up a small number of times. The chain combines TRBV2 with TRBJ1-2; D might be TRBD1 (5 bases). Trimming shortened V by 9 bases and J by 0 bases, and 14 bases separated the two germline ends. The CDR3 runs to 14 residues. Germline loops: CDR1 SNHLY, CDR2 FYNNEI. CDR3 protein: CASKGQTANYGYTF. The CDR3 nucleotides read TGTGCCAGTAAAGGACAAACAGCTAACTATGGCTACACCTTC.